The rows below give T cell receptor beta chains drawn from one sample of a study of T cell responses to AZD1222 COVID-19 vaccine. Profiled with immunoSEQ multiplex PCR; TCRdb holds only in-frame clones, not every one. Of fewer than 200,000 clones listed, roughly 92% are singletons. The sample here was peripheral blood, taken on day 0 of AZD1222 vaccination. Receptors originate from an adult in good health. Each CDR3 is given with its conserved first and last residue. D genes are given only for firm matches. A row's size may be missing; if present it is once, few, many or a size class.

TRBJ1-2 TRBV25-1 NA NA TGTGCCAGCAGTGAATATCCAGGGAATGGCTACACCTTC CASSEYPGNGYTF
TRBJ2-3 TRBV10-3 NA NA TGTGCCACCCCGGACAGACCTAGCACAGATACGCAGTATTTT CATPDRPSTDTQYF
TRBJ1-4 TRBV15 TRBD1 NA TGTGCCACCAGCAGAGAGGACAGGGGCATGGAAAAACTGTTTTTT CATSREDRGMEKLFF
TRBJ2-5 TRBV30 TRBD1 NA TGTGCCGGGACAGGACGGCAAGAGACCCAGTACTTC CAGTGRQETQYF
TRBJ2-7 TRBV5-1 TRBD2 NA TGCGCCAGCAGCCCCTGGGGCGCGGGAGGGCCGAACGAGCAGTACTTC CASSPWGAGGPNEQYF
TRBJ1-1 TRBV7-2 NA NA TGTGCCAGCAGACCCCTTAACACTGAAGCTTTCTTT CASRPLNTEAFF
TRBJ1-1 TRBV3-1/TRBV3-2 NA NA TGTGCCAGCAGCCAAGGGGCCCAACGCCAAACTGAAGCTTTCTTT CASSQGAQRQTEAFF
TRBJ2-5 TRBV7-2 NA NA TGTGCCAGCAGCTTAGGTCCCCGGGGAGGGACCCAGTACTTC CASSLGPRGGTQYF
TRBJ2-1 TRBV7-2 TRBD2 once TGTGCCAGCAGCTTAGGCCCTAGCGGGAGAAATGAGCAGTTCTTC CASSLGPSGRNEQFF
TRBJ1-5 TRBV19 NA NA TGTGCCAGTAGTATGGTAGGGAAGAGCAATCAGCCCCAGCATTTT CASSMVGKSNQPQHF
TRBJ1-1 TRBV19 TRBD1 NA TGTGCCAGTAGTAGATCAGCCGACAGGGCAAATGAAGCTTTCTTT CASSRSADRANEAFF
TRBJ1-6 TRBV11-3 TRBD1 NA TGTGCCAGCAGCCAGGGGGGCAGCTCGAATTCACCCCTCCACTTT CASSQGGSSNSPLHF
TRBJ2-2 TRBV7-9 NA NA TGTGCCAGCAGGGACAGCCCGAACACCGGGGAGCTGTTTTTT CASRDSPNTGELFF
TRBJ2-7 TRBV2 NA NA TGTGCCAGCAGTCGGGACCGGCAACAGTACTTC CASSRDRQQYF
TRBJ1-2 TRBV15 TRBD1 NA TGTGCCACCACCAAAAAAACAGGGGGTAACTATGGCTACACCTTC CATTKKTGGNYGYTF
TRBJ2-7 TRBV2 NA NA TGTGCCAGCAGTGAGCCGGTGTCCTACGAGCAGTACTTC CASSEPVSYEQYF
TRBJ2-1 TRBV2 TRBD1 NA TGTGCCAGCAGTGAGAGGAGACAGGGGGGACATGAGCAGTTCTTC CASSERRQGGHEQFF
TRBJ1-6 TRBV3-1/TRBV3-2 TRBD1 NA TGTGCCAGCAGCCAAGTAATGTGGGTTGGGACAGGGAGCTCACCCCTCCACTTT CASSQVMWVGTGSSPLHF
TRBJ2-1 TRBV27 NA NA TGTGCCAGCAGGCCTTTTTGGGGGCAGGCCTCGGTGGGTGAGCAGTTCTTC CASRPFWGQASVGEQFF
TRBJ1-1 TRBV11-2 TRBD1 once TGTGCCAGCAGCTTAGTTTCGCACAGGGGGCTTGAAGCTTTCTTT CASSLVSHRGLEAFF
TRBJ2-1 TRBV10-1 NA NA TGCGCCAGCAGTGAAACCGTGGCGGGGAGCTACAATGAGCAGTTCTTC CASSETVAGSYNEQFF
TRBJ2-7 TRBV7-9 NA once TGTGCCAGCAGCTCGGGAGTAAGGGCCTACGAGCAGTACTTC CASSSGVRAYEQYF
TRBJ1-1 TRBV4-2 NA NA TGTGCCAGCAGCCAAGCGGGGCAGGGAAAGGAAGCTTTCTTT CASSQAGQGKEAFF
TRBJ2-7 TRBV3-1/TRBV3-2 NA NA TGTGCCAGCAGCTTTCGGACTCGACCCCTCTACGAGCAGTACTTC CASSFRTRPLYEQYF
TRBJ1-4 TRBV6-5 NA NA TGTGCCAGCAAACTGGGACGGCGTAATGAAAAACTGTTTTTT CASKLGRRNEKLFF
TRBJ2-7 TRBV5-6 NA NA TGTGCCAGCAGCTTGGTGGCAGGGACTTCCTACGAGCAGTACTTC CASSLVAGTSYEQYF
TRBJ1-2 TRBV7-2 NA NA TGTGCCAGCAGCTCCATCTACCGGGCCGCGATAGGCGGCTACACCTTC CASSSIYRAAIGGYTF
TRBJ1-1 TRBV19 TRBD1 NA TGTGCCACCAGGGACAGGTCGAACACTGAAGCTTTCTTT CATRDRSNTEAFF
TRBJ1-2 TRBV5-1 NA few TGCGCCAGCAGCCAGACGGACAGAGCTAACTATGGCTACACCTTC CASSQTDRANYGYTF
TRBJ2-2 TRBV9 NA once TGTGCCAGCAGCGTAGCCGTCGGGGAGCTGTTTTTT CASSVAVGELFF
TRBJ2-1 TRBV7-8 TRBD1 NA TGTGCCAGCAGCTTAGTGGGGACAGGGGCGGACAATGAGCAGTTCTTC CASSLVGTGADNEQFF
TRBJ1-1 TRBV7-2 TRBD1 NA TGTGCCAGCACGCGGCGAACAGGGGGCAACACTGAAGCTTTCTTT CASTRRTGGNTEAFF
TRBJ2-3 TRBV20-1 NA NA TGCAGTCTCCAGGCAGGAGATACGCAGTATTTT CSLQAGDTQYF
TRBJ1-4 TRBV4-3 NA NA TGCGCCAGCAGCCAAGATTTGAACACCCTGGGGAAACTGTTTTTT CASSQDLNTLGKLFF
TRBJ2-4 TRBV7-3 TRBD2 NA TGTGCCAGCAGCTTAAGCGGGGGACTCCAAAACATTCAGTACTTC CASSLSGGLQNIQYF
TRBJ2-3 TRBV11-2 NA once TGTGCCAGCAGCTCAACAGGGGACTCGGCGGATACGCAGTATTTT CASSSTGDSADTQYF
TRBJ2-3 TRBV2 TRBD2 NA TGTGCCAGCAGGGACACTAGCGGCAACACAGATACGCAGTATTTT CASRDTSGNTDTQYF
TRBJ2-7 TRBV4-1 NA NA TGCGCCAGCAGCCTACAGGGGGGGTACGAGCAGTACTTC CASSLQGGYEQYF
TRBJ2-1 TRBV18 TRBD2 NA TGTGCCAGCTCACCACCGACTAGCGGGGGGGCCTACAATGAGCAGTTCTTC CASSPPTSGGAYNEQFF
TRBJ2-7 TRBV7-6 NA NA TGTGCCAGCAGCTACCCCCGGGACGGAGCCTCCTACGAGCAGTACTTC CASSYPRDGASYEQYF
TRBJ2-5 TRBV5-4 NA NA TGTGCCAGCAGCTCTCAAGAGACCCAGTACTTC CASSSQETQYF
TRBJ1-1 TRBV3-1/TRBV3-2 NA NA TGTGCCAGCAGCCAAGCGAGGTCTGAAGCTTTCTTT CASSQARSEAFF
TRBJ2-1 TRBV4-1 TRBD2 NA TGCGCCAGCAGCTACGGCAGCGGGAATTACAATGAGCAGTTCTTC CASSYGSGNYNEQFF
TRBJ2-1 TRBV4-2 TRBD2 few TGTGCCAGCAGCCAAGGGACGACTAGCGGGGGGCTGTACAATGAGCAGTTCTTC CASSQGTTSGGLYNEQFF
TRBJ1-2 TRBV7-3 NA NA TGTGCCAGCAGCTATCTGGGGGCGCGCGGCTACACCTTC CASSYLGARGYTF
TRBJ1-5 TRBV19 TRBD1 NA TGTGCCAGTAGGCGGACAGGGTATTTTCAGCCCCAGCATTTT CASRRTGYFQPQHF
TRBJ2-5 TRBV5-1 NA NA TGCGCCAGCGGGGAGGAGACCCAGTACTTC CASGEETQYF
TRBJ1-1 TRBV24-1 NA NA TGTGCCACCAGTGTAAGAAGGGTGACTGAAGCTTTCTTT CATSVRRVTEAFF
TRBJ2-3 TRBV5-6 NA NA TGTGCCAGCAGCTATTGGGAGGAAGGAGATACGCAGTATTTT CASSYWEEGDTQYF
TRBJ1-5 TRBV7-7 TRBD1 NA TGTGCTAGCAGTCAGAAACCCGGGACAGGGGGCATCAATCAGCCCCAGCATTTT CASSQKPGTGGINQPQHF
TRBJ2-5 TRBV7-9 TRBD1 NA TGTGCCAGCAGCTTAGTGGGGACAGGATACCAAGAGACCCAGTACTTC CASSLVGTGYQETQYF
TRBJ2-3 TRBV7-9 NA few TGTGCCAGCAGCTTCCATCTAAGCTGGGGGGATAAGAGCACAGATACGCAGTATTTT CASSFHLSWGDKSTDTQYF
TRBJ2-7 TRBV7-2 TRBD2 NA TGTGCCAGCAGCTTTCTTCCGGGGGGCTCCTACGAGCAGTACTTC CASSFLPGGSYEQYF
TRBJ2-7 TRBV5-1 TRBD2 NA TGCGCCAGCAGCTTGTTCCCAGCTGTGGCGGGAGGCTCCTACGAGCAGTACTTC CASSLFPAVAGGSYEQYF